The sequence of this TCR beta chain was determined in a study of blood T cell repertoires in COVID-19. V was pared by 1 base and J by 6 bases, with 12 bases between. CDR3 length equals 14 residues. Germline V gene lookup returns CDR1 SGHDT and CDR2 YYEEEE. The repertoire was sequenced with immunoSEQ multiplex PCR; TCRdb's copy has only in-frame clones and lacks some. The repertoire holds 350,000 to 450,000 clones, about 90% seen once, with about 2% in the top ten. The sequencing sample was made of peripheral blood. The chain carries TRBV5-6 and TRBJ2-3; D ambiguous. The source of this sequence is a woman aged 60 to 75 with COVID-19, enrolled during active disease. CDR3 loop: CASSLSTPRDTQYF. For the CDR3, the DNA is TGTGCCAGCAGCTTGTCTACCCCGAGGGATACGCAGTATTTT.